The 27 T cell receptor beta chains presented below share a single source sample, sequenced in a study of human T cells and chemical hapten exposure. Time point: pre-sensitization, week 0. The treatment was: therapeutic diphenylcyclopropenone sensitization with weekly scalp DPC. TCRdb reanalysed the RACE reads using MiXCR and keeps one entry per CDR3 protein. The data show fewer than 350,000 distinct CDR3 sequences, roughly 7.7% seen once. The input for sequencing was whole blood, taken in connection with sensitization to the hapten diphenylcyclopropenone (DPC). The origin of the receptors is a man aged 18 to 35 with alopecia areata. Some clones in this sample may be carry-over from other donors' samples.

This clonotype was detected many times. V usage is TRBV15 and J usage is TRBJ2-7, with D perhaps assigned TRBD1 or TRBD2 (7 bases each). This CDR3 comprises 16 residues. CDR1 and CDR2 (germline): LNHNV, YYDKDF (reference sequence). With 4 bases removed from V and 1 base from J, the gap between germline ends came to 17 bases. The CDR3 DNA sequence: TGTGCCACCAGCATAAACACAGGGGAGGGATCCTACGAGCAGTACTTC. Protein: CATSINTGEGSYEQYF.

The gene calls are TRBV4-3 and TRBJ1-4, with D maybe TRBD1 (5 bases). The CDR3 length is 14 residues. Trimming left V 6 bases short and J 2 bases short, with 10 bases between. Germline V gene data show CDR1 as LGHNA and CDR2 as YSLEER. CDR3 sequence (DNA): TGCGCCAGCAGGGGGGGTCCTACTAATGAAAAACTGTTTTTT. Translation: CASRGGPTNEKLFF.

This clonotype appeared a few times. CDR3 in amino acids: CASSQGQGTYGYTF. CDR3 DNA: TGTGCCAGCAGCCAAGGACAGGGAACCTATGGCTACACCTTC. This sequence joins TRBV12-3 or TRBV12-4 and TRBJ1-2; 8 bases line up with TRBD1. Trimming removed 6 bases from V and 4 bases from J; junction bases left unmatched: 7. The CDR3 totals 14 residues.

This clonotype was counted a few times. This chain links TRBV11-2 with TRBJ2-1, with D tentatively TRBD2 (6 bases). The CDR3 covers 13 residues. Trimming left V 0 bases short and J 9 bases short, with 9 bases between. The germline V gene has CDR1 SGHAT and CDR2 FQNNGV. This CDR3 reads CASSLDRRGEQFF. CDR3 sequence (DNA): TGTGCCAGCAGCTTAGATAGGAGGGGTGAGCAGTTCTTC.

There are a few counts of this clonotype. The rearrangement links TRBV6-2 or TRBV6-3 to TRBJ2-1; TRBD1 is a possible D gene (6 bases). Germline CDR1 reads MNHEY; CDR2 reads SVGEGT. V was clipped by 4 bases and J by 5 bases, with 15 bases between them. The CDR3 spans 15 residues. In DNA, the CDR3 is TGTGCCAGCAGTTCCCACAGGGTAGGCCACAATGAGCAGTTCTTC. Encoded protein: CASSSHRVGHNEQFF.

The V call is TRBV7-9, the J call TRBJ2-1; TRBD1 aligns across 7 bases. The CDR3 contains 14 residues. Germline-derived CDR1 and CDR2 are SEHNR and FQNEAQ (reference sequence). J was trimmed by 5 bases and V by 3 bases; bases with no gene match: 4. The CDR3 is CASSLWDSNNEQFF. The CDR3 DNA follows: TGTGCCAGCAGCTTGTGGGACAGTAACAATGAGCAGTTCTTC.

This clonotype was observed at least ten times. This chain connects TRBV29-1 to TRBJ1-1, with 7 bases fitting TRBD1. This CDR3 is 18 amino acids long. In germline, CDR1 is SQVTM, CDR2 ANQGSEA. Trimming removed 4 bases from V and 7 bases from J; junction bases left unmatched: 24. The CDR3, as DNA: TGCAGCGTTGGAAGAGCTATCCAAGCCAAACAGGGGTTTATTGAAGCTTTCTTT. Translation gives CSVGRAIQAKQGFIEAFF.

This clonotype was detected only a few times. As DNA, the CDR3 is TGCGCCAGCAGAGACAGGACAGGGAACTATGGCTACACCTTC. This codes for CASRDRTGNYGYTF. The chain employs TRBV4-1 and TRBJ1-2; 8 bases are a match to TRBD1. Trimming at V came to 6 bases and at J to 2 bases, leaving 5 bases not matched to a gene. Germline CDR1 and CDR2: MGHRA and YSYEKL. This CDR3 is 14 amino acids long.

The chain is built from TRBV14 and TRBJ1-2; 9 positions match TRBD1. V lost 2 bases to trimming and J lost 4 bases; unmatched junction nucleotides: 2. The germline V gene encodes CDR1 SGHDN and CDR2 FVKESK. This CDR3 contains 14 residues. CDR3: CASSQQDRGYGYTF. CDR3 in DNA: TGTGCCAGCAGCCAACAGGACAGGGGCTATGGCTACACCTTC.

V and J are TRBV5-1 and TRBJ1-1, with D unresolved. Germline CDR1 SGHRS, CDR2 YFSETQ. There are 13 residues in the CDR3. Trimming shortened V by 7 bases and J by 0 bases, and 10 bases separated the two germline ends. CDR3 nucleotides: TGCGCCAGCGGCTCCGGAATGAACACTGAAGCTTTCTTT. Protein: CASGSGMNTEAFF.

The rearrangement links TRBV28 to TRBJ2-3, with TRBD2 matching over 9 bases. V lost 2 bases and J lost 2; bases outside the gene matches: 5. CDR1 and CDR2 from the germline V gene are MDHEN and SYDVKM. This CDR3 is built from 16 residues. In DNA form, the CDR3 reads TGTGCCAGCAGTTTAGCGGGGGGGCCCAACACAGATACGCAGTATTTT. Protein: CASSLAGGPNTDTQYF.

This sequence joins TRBV5-6 and TRBJ1-1; D uncertain. Germline CDR1 reads SGHDT; CDR2 reads YYEEEE. The V end was cut by 2 bases, the J end by 1 base, with 6 bases between. The CDR3 loop spans 13 amino acids. CDR3 in DNA: TGTGCCAGCAGCTTAACATGGAACACTGAAGCTTTCTTT. Translated: CASSLTWNTEAFF.

This clonotype has ten or more counts. CDR3 DNA sequence: TGTGCCAGCAGCTTAACGGCAGGGGCGGCCACTGAAGCTTTCTTT. It encodes CASSLTAGAATEAFF. The chain couples TRBV7-3 to TRBJ1-1; maybe TRBD1 (6 bases). CDR1 is SGHTA, CDR2 FQGTGA, per germline. The CDR3 totals 15 residues. The V end was cut by 0 bases, the J end by 4 bases, with 12 bases between.

The chain employs TRBV15 and TRBJ2-3; D is ambiguous. With 5 bases removed from V and 4 bases from J, the gap between germline ends came to 10 bases. Germline V lookup: CDR1 LNHNV, CDR2 YYDKDF (reference sequence). The CDR3 runs 13 residues. The CDR3 nucleotides read TGTGCCACCAGCGGGCTATCCTCAGATACGCAGTATTTT. Translating it yields CATSGLSSDTQYF.

In its sample, this clonotype was seen many times. CDR3 loop: CASTQGGAIEKLFF. CDR3 nucleotides: TGTGCCAGCACCCAGGGGGGGGCGATTGAAAAACTGTTTTTT. The V gene is TRBV28, the J gene TRBJ1-4; 7 bases match TRBD1. CDR1 is MDHEN, CDR2 SYDVKM, per germline. CDR3 size: 14 residues. V lost 7 bases to trimming and J lost 7 bases; unmatched junction nucleotides: 9. The full variable domain, with the rest looked up from reference TRBV28 and TRBJ1-4, is DVKVTQSSRYLVKRTGEKVFLECVQDMDHENMFWYRQDPGLGLRLIYFSYDVKMKEKGDIPEGYSVSREKKERFSLILESASTNQTSMYLCASTQGGAIEKLFFGSGTQLSVL.

In this sample, this clonotype turned up a few times. This chain links TRBV6-2 or TRBV6-3 with TRBJ2-5; D gene ambiguous. There are 14 residues in the CDR3. Germline CDR1 reads MNHEY; CDR2 reads SVGEGT. V was shortened by 5 bases and J by 0 bases, with 10 bases between the two germline ends. The CDR3 nucleotides read TGTGCCAGCAGTGACGATTGGTACCAAGAGACCCAGTACTTC. Protein sequence: CASSDDWYQETQYF.

This clonotype was counted at least ten times. The V call is TRBV4-3, the J call TRBJ1-2; D is perhaps TRBD1 (5 bases). The CDR3 is made up of 19 amino acids. CDR1 and CDR2 from the germline V gene are LGHNA and YSLEER. The V end lost 0 bases, the J end lost 0 bases, and 20 bases lay between the germline ends. DNA for the CDR3: TGCGCCAGCAGCCAAGACGAGGGACGGAGGGGCCCCTCTAACTATGGCTACACCTTC. Residues: CASSQDEGRRGPSNYGYTF.

This clonotype was seen ten or more times. The chain has TRBV5-1 and TRBJ1-6; unclear D gene. With 0 bases removed from V and 7 bases from J, the gap between germline ends came to 8 bases. Per germline, CDR1 SGHRS and CDR2 YFSETQ. The CDR3 is 14 amino acids. The CDR3 DNA sequence: TGCGCCAGCAGCTTGGCATTGGGGAATTCACCCCTCCACTTT. It specifies CASSLALGNSPLHF.

In its sample, this clonotype was seen a few times. The genes are TRBV12-3 or TRBV12-4 and TRBJ2-7; the D is unclear. This CDR3 comprises 14 residues. The V gene lost 2 bases and the J gene lost 1 base, with 9 bases spanning the gap. The CDR3 DNA is TGTGCCAGCAGTTTAATCCGAAAGTCCTACGAGCAGTACTTC. This codes for CASSLIRKSYEQYF.

The chain couples TRBV11-2 to TRBJ2-7, with unresolved D. This CDR3 contains 18 residues. Per germline, CDR1 SGHAT and CDR2 FQNNGV. Trimming took off 5 bases at V and 0 bases at J, with 23 bases between the two ends. As DNA, the CDR3 is TGTGCCAGCAGCCGTATTAAGGAATGGACCGAGCGCTCCTACGAGCAGTACTTC. Amino acids: CASSRIKEWTERSYEQYF.

This rearrangement joins TRBV11-2 to TRBJ2-3; D possibly corresponds to TRBD2 (5 bases). V was pared by 3 bases and J by 0 bases, with 28 bases between. In germline, CDR1 is SGHAT, CDR2 FQNNGV. The CDR3 has 21 amino acids. The DNA of the CDR3 is TGTGCCAGCAGCTTCGACGGCCCGGGATGGGTCAAATTAACTAGCACAGATACGCAGTATTTT. Its protein product is CASSFDGPGWVKLTSTDTQYF.

This chain connects TRBV5-1 to TRBJ1-3; D unclear. V shed 1 base and J shed 2 bases, with 7 bases lying between them. This CDR3 comprises 14 residues. Germline V lookup: CDR1 SGHRS, CDR2 YFSETQ. The CDR3 DNA sequence: TGCGCCAGCAGCTTGTCGGACCCTGGAAACACCATATATTTT. Amino acids: CASSLSDPGNTIYF.

Only a few counts were recorded for this clonotype. This chain joins TRBV7-6 and TRBJ2-2, with 11 bases identical to TRBD1. Germline trimming cut 5 bases from V and 7 bases from J; bases unmatched to any gene: 6. CDR3 length equals 15 residues. The germline V gene encodes CDR1 SGHVS and CDR2 FNYEAQ. The CDR3 DNA follows: TGTGCCAGCAGCCCCGGGACAGGGGGTCGCGGGGAGCTGTTTTTT. This translates into CASSPGTGGRGELFF.

Many counts were recorded for this clonotype. The chain couples TRBV14 to TRBJ1-2; no firm D call. This CDR3 has 15 residues. V lost 4 bases, J lost 0 bases, and 12 bases lay in between. The germline CDR1 and CDR2 sequences are SGHDN and FVKESK. The CDR3 here is CASSRLRGANYGYTF. The CDR3 bases are TGTGCCAGCAGCCGCCTGCGCGGAGCTAACTATGGCTACACCTTC.

This chain uses TRBV5-1 with TRBJ2-5; no clear D gene. Germline CDR1 and CDR2: SGHRS and YFSETQ. This CDR3 is built from 13 residues. Trimming removed 4 bases at V and 1 base at J, with 8 bases between. The CDR3 coding sequence is TGCGCCAGCAGCAAACACTCCCAAGAGACCCAGTACTTC. It yields the protein CASSKHSQETQYF.

This clonotype occurred a few times. V is TRBV27 and J is TRBJ1-2; the match to TRBD1 covers 7 bases. The V segment lost 0 bases and the J segment 6 bases; nucleotides outside the gene matches: 10. From germline, CDR1 is MNHEY and CDR2 SMNVEV (reference sequence). CDR3 length: 16 residues. The CDR3 is CASSLSVDRDIDGYTF. The CDR3 bases are TGTGCCAGCAGTTTATCAGTCGACAGGGACATTGATGGCTACACCTTC.

In this sample, this clonotype turned up a few times. The V call is TRBV7-9, the J call TRBJ2-2; D ambiguous. Trimming stripped 5 bases from V and 6 bases from J, with 10 bases between. The germline V gene encodes CDR1 SEHNR and CDR2 FQNEAQ (reference sequence). The CDR3 totals 13 residues. CDR3 loop: CASSPLGPGELFF. CDR3 nucleotide sequence: TGTGCCAGCAGCCCTCTAGGCCCCGGGGAGCTGTTTTTT.